The sample holds a few counts of the clone carrying this TCR beta chain. The antigen remains undetermined. Under the ViraFEST assay, PBMC were stimulated with viral peptide pools so that antigen-specific CD4+ T cells expanded. Sequencing was performed afterwards. The culture ran for about 10 days, and then CD4+ T cells were isolated. The person acquired a PCR-confirmed SARS-CoV-2 infection between March and December 2020. Half of the medium was exchanged for IL-2 medium on both days 3 and 7. The repertoire was sequenced with immunoSEQ multiplex PCR; TCRdb's copy has only in-frame clones and lacks some. The sample consists of more than 35,000 clones, around 73% of them appearing once. The germline CDR1 and CDR2 sequences are GTSNPN and SVGIG (reference sequence). With 0 bases removed from V and 5 bases from J, the gap between germline ends came to 8 bases. The CDR3 totals 13 residues. The entry originates in a study of vaccination effects on CD4 cells after COVID-19. In the study overall: Participants completed two doses of the BNT162b2 or mRNA-1273 vaccine.

Study-level results: Convalescent patients were scarce, and early post-infection timepoints were absent. Pronounced clonal contraction occurred in clones induced by infection and by vaccine late after vaccination.

The source material was CD4+ T cells from PBMCs cultured with HCoV-NL63 spike peptides, sampled before COVID-19 vaccination. The origin of this receptor is a human donor who had a prior SARS-CoV-2 infection. The rearrangement links TRBV30 to TRBJ1-3; no definite D call. For the CDR3, the DNA is TGTGCCTGGAGTGTCTCAGGTAGAAACACCATATATTTT. It yields the protein CAWSVSGRNTIYF.